Sequencing of this T cell receptor (beta chain) was carried out in a study of T cell responses to AZD1222 COVID-19 vaccine. General study results and limits: There were vaccine-associated CD4 TCRs across spike, dominant at 160-218 and 743-854.

In regard to this clone: The target antigen is unknown.

V lost 5 bases to trimming and J lost 7 bases, with 17 bases between them. The CDR3 contains 14 residues. The germline CDR1 and CDR2 sequences are MDHEN and SYDVKM. Libraries were prepared by immunoSEQ multiplex PCR; TCRdb keeps only in-frame clonotypes and omits some of them. The sample lists 130,000 to 150,000 clones; approximately 78% were seen once. Sequencing was performed on peripheral blood, taken on day 0 of MenACWY control vaccination. This clonotype was sampled from an adult in good health. The chain combines TRBV28 with TRBJ2-5; D may be TRBD1 (6 bases). The CDR3 nucleotides are TGTGCCAGCAGTCCACCGGGACACCCCGGGACCCAGTACTTC. It specifies CASSPPGHPGTQYF.